This TCR beta chain appears in the sequencing data of a study of blood T cell repertoires in COVID-19. About the research overall: Samples of COVID-19 (acute and convalescent) were obtained from the United States, Italy and Spain. Sample material is recorded as cDNA or gDNA derived from T cells, B-cell-depleted T cells, or PBMCs.

Followed over time, Seattle patients had been enrolled while infection was active. In the authors' methods: Estimated nucleated cell counts came from reference gene primer amplification. Profiled with immunoSEQ multiplex PCR; TCRdb holds only in-frame clones, not every one. V, J and clone size were drawn from that table, and D and trimming were deduced from the DNA. The sample carries 200,000 or so clones, over 75% recorded once. The germline gives CDR1 SGHTA, CDR2 FQGTGA. The CDR3 covers 15 residues. V dropped 4 bases and J dropped 0 bases, with 9 bases sitting between them. This receptor was obtained from a person aged 70 to 79 with COVID-19, enrolled during active disease. Sequencing was done on a sample of peripheral blood. V usage is TRBV7-3 and J usage is TRBJ2-2; possible D gene TRBD2, 5 bases. In DNA, the CDR3 is TGTGCCAGCAGCTCCGAGGGCGCGAACACCGGGGAGCTGTTTTTT. Translated: CASSSEGANTGELFF.